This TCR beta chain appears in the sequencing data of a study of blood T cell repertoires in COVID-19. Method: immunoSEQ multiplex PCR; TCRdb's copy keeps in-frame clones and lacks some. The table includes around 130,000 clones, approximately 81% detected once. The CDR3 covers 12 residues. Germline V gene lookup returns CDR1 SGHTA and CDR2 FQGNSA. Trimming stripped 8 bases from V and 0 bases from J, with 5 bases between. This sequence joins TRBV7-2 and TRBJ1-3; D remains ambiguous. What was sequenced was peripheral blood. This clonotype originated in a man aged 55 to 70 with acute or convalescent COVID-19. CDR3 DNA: TGTGCCAGCGTGCGCTCTGGAAACACCATATATTTT. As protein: CASVRSGNTIYF.